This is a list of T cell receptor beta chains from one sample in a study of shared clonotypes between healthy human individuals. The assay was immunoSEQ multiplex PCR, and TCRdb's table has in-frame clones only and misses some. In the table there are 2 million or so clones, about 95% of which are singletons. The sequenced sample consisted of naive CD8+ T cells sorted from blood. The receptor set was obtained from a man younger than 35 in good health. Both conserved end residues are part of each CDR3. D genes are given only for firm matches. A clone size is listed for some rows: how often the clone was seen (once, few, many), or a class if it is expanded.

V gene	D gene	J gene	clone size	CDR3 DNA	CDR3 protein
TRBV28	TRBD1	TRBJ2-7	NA	TGTGCCAGCACCTTACGGACAGGGAGCTCCTACGAGCAGTACTTC	CASTLRTGSSYEQYF
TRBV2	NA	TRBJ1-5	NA	TGTGCCAGCAGTGAAATATCCTGGGGCGGGGATCAGCCCCAGCATTTT	CASSEISWGGDQPQHF
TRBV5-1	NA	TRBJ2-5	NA	TGCGCCAGCAGCTCTAGCGTTATCGAGGAGACCCAGTACTTC	CASSSSVIEETQYF
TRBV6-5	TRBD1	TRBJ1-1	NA	TGTGCCAGCAGTTCAGGGACAGCCGTAGAAGCTTTCTTT	CASSSGTAVEAFF
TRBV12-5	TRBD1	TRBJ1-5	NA	TGTGCTAGTGGAAGGACAGGGGATAGCAATCAGCCCCAGCATTTT	CASGRTGDSNQPQHF
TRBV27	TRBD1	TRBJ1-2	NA	TGTGCCAGCAGTCCCGGAGGACAGGTTCGGCCTGGCTACACCTTC	CASSPGGQVRPGYTF
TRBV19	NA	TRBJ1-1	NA	TGTGCCAGTAGTTGGGGACTTGAAGCTTTCTTT	CASSWGLEAFF
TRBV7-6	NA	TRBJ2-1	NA	TGTGCCAGCACCTGGAGGGGGCCGGATGAGCAGTTCTTC	CASTWRGPDEQFF
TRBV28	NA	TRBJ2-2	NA	TGTGCCAGCAGATATGCAGGGGCGTCGGCCGGGGAGCTGTTTTTT	CASRYAGASAGELFF
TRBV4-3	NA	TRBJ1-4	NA	TGCGCCAGCAGCCCAAGATATGGTGGGTCGCCGGGCCCTAATGAAAAACTGTTTTTT	CASSPRYGGSPGPNEKLFF
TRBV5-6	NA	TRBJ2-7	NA	TGTGCCAGCAGCTTGTGGGGGGAAGTCTACGAGCAGTACTTC	CASSLWGEVYEQYF
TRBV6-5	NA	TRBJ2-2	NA	TGTGCCAGCAGTTACGGCCCCAACGCGAACACCGGGGAGCTGTTTTTT	CASSYGPNANTGELFF
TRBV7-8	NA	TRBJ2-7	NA	TGTGCCAGCAGCTTAGGTCTAGGGGTCCACGAGCAGTACTTC	CASSLGLGVHEQYF
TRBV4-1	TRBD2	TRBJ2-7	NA	TGCGCCAGCAGCCCGCTAGCGGGAGGCGCCTACGAGCAGTACTTC	CASSPLAGGAYEQYF
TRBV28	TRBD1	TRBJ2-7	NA	TGTGCCAGCAGTTACGGGACAGGTTCCTACGAGCAGTACTTC	CASSYGTGSYEQYF
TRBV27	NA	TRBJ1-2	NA	TGTGCCAGCAGTTTATTACCCGAGGGGCCGGGCGATGGCTACACCTTC	CASSLLPEGPGDGYTF
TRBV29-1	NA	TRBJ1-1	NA	TGCAGCGTTGAGTGGTCCGAAAACACTGAAGCTTTCTTT	CSVEWSENTEAFF
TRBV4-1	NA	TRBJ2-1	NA	TGCGCCAGCAGCCAACAGGACGGATACAATGAGCAGTTCTTC	CASSQQDGYNEQFF
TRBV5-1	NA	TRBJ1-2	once	TGCGCCAGCAGCTTGGTGCTAGGGTCTGGCTACACCTTC	CASSLVLGSGYTF
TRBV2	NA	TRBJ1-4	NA	TGTGCCACATTACAGAAGCCGCCAAATGAAAAACTGTTTTTT	CATLQKPPNEKLFF
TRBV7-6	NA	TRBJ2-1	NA	TGTGCCAGCAGCCCAAGAGGTGGGAGAACCTACAATGAGCAGTTCTTC	CASSPRGGRTYNEQFF
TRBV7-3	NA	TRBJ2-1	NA	TGTGCCAGCAGCTTAACGGCCATGTCGGGGAGTTTGCATGAGCAGTTCTTC	CASSLTAMSGSLHEQFF
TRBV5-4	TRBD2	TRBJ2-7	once	TGTGCCAGCAGAACCGGGACTAGCCTTGATGAGCAGTACTTC	CASRTGTSLDEQYF
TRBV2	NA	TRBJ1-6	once	TGTGCCAGCAGTGAAAGTAAGGCAGGGCGATCGGATTCACCCCTCCACTTT	CASSESKAGRSDSPLHF
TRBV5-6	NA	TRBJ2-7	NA	TGTGCCAGCAGCTTCGGGGGCTCCTACGAGCAGTACTTC	CASSFGGSYEQYF
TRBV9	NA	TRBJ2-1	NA	TGTGCCAGCAGCGTAGTTTCCGAGGGGAGCTCCTACAATGAGCAGTTCTTC	CASSVVSEGSSYNEQFF
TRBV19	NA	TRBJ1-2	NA	TGTGCCATTCTTTTGGGGAGGTCGGGTGGCTACACCTTC	CAILLGRSGGYTF
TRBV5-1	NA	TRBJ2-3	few	TGCGCCAGCAGCTTCAGGGGGGCAGATACGCAGTATTTT	CASSFRGADTQYF
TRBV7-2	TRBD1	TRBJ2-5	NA	TGTGCCAGCAGCTTAGGGACAGGGGGCTTGGAGACCCAGTACTTC	CASSLGTGGLETQYF
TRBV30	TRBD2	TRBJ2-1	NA	TGTGCCTGGAGTGGGATAGCGGGAGTGGCCCTAAATTACAATGAGCAGTTCTTC	CAWSGIAGVALNYNEQFF
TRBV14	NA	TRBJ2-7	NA	TGTGCCAGCAGCCAAGGTATCGAGCAGTACTTC	CASSQGIEQYF
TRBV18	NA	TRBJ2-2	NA	TGTGCCAGCTCACCTCAGGGAACCGGGGAGCTGTTTTTT	CASSPQGTGELFF
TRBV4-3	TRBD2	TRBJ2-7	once	TGCGCCAGCAGCCAAGCCACCGGGACTAGCGGGAGAAACGAGCAGTACTTC	CASSQATGTSGRNEQYF
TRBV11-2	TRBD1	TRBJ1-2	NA	TGTGCCAGCAGCTTAGGGCCGGGACAGGGAATAGGGAGTGGGTATGGCTACACCTTC	CASSLGPGQGIGSGYGYTF
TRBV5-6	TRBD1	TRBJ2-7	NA	TGTGCCAGCAGCTCCGGGACAGGGTACTACGAGCAGTACTTC	CASSSGTGYYEQYF
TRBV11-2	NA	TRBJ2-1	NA	TGTGCCAGCAGCTCCACTCGGGGGCGCGTTGTTCGGTGGGATGAGCAGTTCTTC	CASSSTRGRVVRWDEQFF
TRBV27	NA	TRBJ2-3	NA	TGTGCCAGCAGTCCTTCAGAGGTAAATACGCAGTATTTT	CASSPSEVNTQYF
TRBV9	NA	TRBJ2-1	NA	TGTGCCAGCAGCGTAGAGACCGACTCCTACAATGAGCAGTTCTTC	CASSVETDSYNEQFF
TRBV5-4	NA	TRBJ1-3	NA	TGTGCCAGCAGCCCCGTCGGGGGAGACTCTGGAAACACCATATATTTT	CASSPVGGDSGNTIYF
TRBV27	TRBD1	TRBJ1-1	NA	TGTGCCAGCAGTCCCTCATGGGACAGGGATTATGAAGCTTTCTTT	CASSPSWDRDYEAFF
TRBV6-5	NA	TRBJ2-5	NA	TGTGCCAGCAGGGTCCAGGGCCTCGGGGAGACCCAGTACTTC	CASRVQGLGETQYF
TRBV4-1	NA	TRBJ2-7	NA	TGCGCCAGCAGCCTAAGACGGGATACCCTTGGCGAGCAGTACTTC	CASSLRRDTLGEQYF
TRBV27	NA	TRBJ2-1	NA	TGTGCCAGCAGTCCGGTAGGGCCACCCTCCTACAATGAGCAGTTCTTC	CASSPVGPPSYNEQFF
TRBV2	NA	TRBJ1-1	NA	TGTGCCAGCAGTGACGACAGTTTTCCCCTGAACACTGAAGCTTTCTTT	CASSDDSFPLNTEAFF
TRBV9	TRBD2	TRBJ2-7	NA	TGTGCCAGCAGCTTACGCGGGGGGCCCTACGAGCAGTACTTC	CASSLRGGPYEQYF
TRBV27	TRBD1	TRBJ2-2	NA	TGTGCCAGCAGTTTACCGGGACAGCCGAACACCGGGGAGCTGTTTTTT	CASSLPGQPNTGELFF
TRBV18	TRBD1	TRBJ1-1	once	TGTGCCAGCTCACACACAGGGGGCGAGTACACTGAAGCTTTCTTT	CASSHTGGEYTEAFF
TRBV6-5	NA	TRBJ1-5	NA	TGTGCCAGCAGTTACTTACCGGGTCAGCCCCAGCATTTT	CASSYLPGQPQHF
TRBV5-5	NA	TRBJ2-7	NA	TGTGCCAGCATCTGGGGGCTCATGGGGGCCGAGCAGTACTTC	CASIWGLMGAEQYF
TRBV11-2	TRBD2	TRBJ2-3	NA	TGTGCCAGCAGTCCTGACCCGGGACTAGCACCAGATACGCAGTATTTT	CASSPDPGLAPDTQYF
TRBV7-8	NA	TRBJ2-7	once	TGTGCCAGCAGCACCAGGGGCCCCACCTACGAGCAGTACTTC	CASSTRGPTYEQYF
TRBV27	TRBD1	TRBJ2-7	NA	TGTGCCAGCAGGGACAGGGCCTACGAGCAGTACTTC	CASRDRAYEQYF
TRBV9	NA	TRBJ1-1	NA	TGTGCCAGCAGCGTAGCGGGCACTGAAGCTTTCTTT	CASSVAGTEAFF
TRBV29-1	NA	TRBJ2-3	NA	TGCAGCTCCCCGGGCGGAGGCGAAGGGCCCTCAGATACGCAGTATTTT	CSSPGGGEGPSDTQYF
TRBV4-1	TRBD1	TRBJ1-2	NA	TGCGCCAGCAGCCTACTTACAGGGGGCGCTAACTATGGCTACACCTTC	CASSLLTGGANYGYTF
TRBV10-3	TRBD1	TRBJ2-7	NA	TGTGCCATCAGTGGGGGACAGGGGTCCGTCTCCTACGAGCAGTACTTC	CAISGGQGSVSYEQYF
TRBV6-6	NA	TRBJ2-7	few	TGTGCCAGCAGTTACGGGTGGGTCAACGAGCAGTACTTC	CASSYGWVNEQYF
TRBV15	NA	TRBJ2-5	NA	TGTGCCACCAGCAGAGATCCAGGGGTCCAAGAGACCCAGTACTTC	CATSRDPGVQETQYF
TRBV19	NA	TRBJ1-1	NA	TGTGCCAGTAGTTTCGAGTTGGACACCGCGGGAACTGAAGCTTTCTTT	CASSFELDTAGTEAFF